Sequencing of this T cell receptor (beta chain) was carried out in a study of Ad26.COV2.S vaccination and SARS-CoV-2 variants. In the study overall: Each vaccinee took Ad26.COV2.S intramuscularly, once or twice 56 days apart.

Findings of the study overall: The analyses of TCR breadth and depth may have understated the size of total T cell responses.

Treatment denoted: around 19 received Ad26.COV2.S at low or high dose, single or two shots; about 5 received placebo; per-sample allocation not given. Specimen acquisition occurred on day 63 following the initial vaccine or placebo injection. Ad26.COV2.S expressed prefusion-stabilized spike from the original Wuhan strain. Here immunoSEQ multiplex PCR was the method, and the copy in TCRdb shows in-frame clones only, minus some. The table has about 350,000 clones, roughly 87% seen once. Points on this clone: Its target is unknown.

This CDR3 contains 13 residues. With 8 bases clipped from V and 2 bases from J, the junction kept 5 bases outside the gene matches. CDR1 is ENHRY and CDR2 is SYGVKD in the germline V gene. This specimen was peripheral blood, taken in a trial of Ad26.COV2.S vaccine versus placebo. The V gene is TRBV10-3, the J gene TRBJ2-5; 7 bases align to TRBD1. The receptor was derived from a person aged 18-65 years who received the Ad26.COV2.S COVID-19 vaccine or a placebo. CDR3 coding DNA: TGTGCCATCGCGCCGGGACAGCAAGAGACCCAGTACTTC. This encodes CAIAPGQQETQYF.